The present entry profiles one TCR beta chain with its context. Its antigen is unknown. J lost 3 bases, V lost 8 bases, and 15 bases had no gene match. This CDR3 is built from 17 residues. In germline, CDR1 is MDHEN, CDR2 SYDVKM. TCRdb re-called the 5' RACE reads with MiXCR, one entry per CDR3 protein. The sample gives 700,000 to 950,000 distinct CDR3 sequences, more than 9% of which show up once; 1.5% to 2% is in the top ten. This record belongs to a study of identical twins. Study findings and constraints: Abundant beta clonotypes from cord blood bore fewer insertions; memory repertoires lacked this pattern. The authors drew conclusions from cross-sectional statistical analysis rather than following the same donors.

The data were also submitted as part of a second study, on yellow fever vaccine responses in identical twins. This second study says: Reportedly, twins showed a vaccine T cell response that looked partly convergent and partly personalized.

This sequence joins TRBV28 and TRBJ2-7; 11 bases are a match to TRBD2. The TCR comes from a woman aged 18-29 years in good health. Sequencing was performed on PBMCs. CDR3 sequence reads: CASQGLAGGPSFYEQYF. CDR3 DNA: TGTGCCAGCCAAGGATTAGCGGGAGGGCCGAGCTTCTACGAGCAGTACTTC.